Shown below are 12 T cell receptor beta chains from a single sample sequenced in a study of shared clonotypes between healthy human individuals. The table came from immunoSEQ multiplex PCR; TCRdb's copy has only in-frame clones and leaves some out. The profile shows under 600,000 clones, roughly 97% of them singletons. Sequencing used naive CD4+ T cells sorted from blood. Documented subset: CD45RA+ positively selected. These receptors came from a woman aged 30 to 39 in good health.

This clone showed up just once. This sequence joins TRBV6-5 and TRBJ1-4; tentative D call: TRBD1 (6 bases). The CDR3 covers 14 residues. In germline, CDR1 is MNHEY, CDR2 SVGAGI. Trimming took 7 bases from V and 4 from J, leaving 13 bases between them. CDR3 DNA sequence: TGTGCCAGCACAACAGGGATAGATAATGAAAAACTGTTTTTT. It specifies CASTTGIDNEKLFF.

This chain connects TRBV6-1 to TRBJ1-5; tentative D call: TRBD1 (5 bases). Trimming took off 6 bases at V and 6 bases at J, with 18 bases between the two ends. The CDR3 has 15 residues. In germline, CDR1 is MNHNS, CDR2 SASEGT. The CDR3 bases are TGTGCCAGCAGCCCTGGGACGAAAAAGGGTCAGCCCCAGCATTTT. It codes for CASSPGTKKGQPQHF.

The gene calls are TRBV7-9 and TRBJ2-7; 9 nucleotides match TRBD2. The CDR3 consists of 16 residues. Trimming at V came to 1 base and at J to 4 bases, leaving 8 bases not matched to a gene. In germline, CDR1 is SEHNR, CDR2 FQNEAQ (reference sequence). This CDR3 reads CASSLGPSGTQYEQYF. The CDR3, as DNA: TGTGCCAGCAGCTTAGGGCCTAGCGGGACGCAATACGAGCAGTACTTC.

The chain carries TRBV5-8 and TRBJ2-5; TRBD2 aligns across 14 bases. CDR3 length: 15 amino acids. In germline, CDR1 is SGHTS, CDR2 YDEGEE. V shed 5 bases, J shed 5 bases, and the junction held 5 bases outside the gene matches. CDR3 DNA sequence: TGTGCCAGCAGTCCGGGACTAGCGGGAGTGGAGACCCAGTACTTC. Translated, it gives CASSPGLAGVETQYF. The whole variable domain, remainder taken from reference TRBV5-8 and TRBJ2-5, is EAGVTQSPTHLIKTRGQQATLRCSPISGHTSVYWYQQALGLGLQFLLWYDEGEERNRGNFPPRFSGRQFPNYSSELNVNALELEDSALYLCASSPGLAGVETQYFGPGTRLLVL.

For this clone: Different DNA sequences within this sample yield the same CDR3. This sequence joins TRBV27 and TRBJ2-2; no definite D call. The CDR3 runs to 13 residues. CDR1 is MNHEY, CDR2 SMNVEV, per germline (reference sequence). Trimming shortened V by 3 bases and J by 2 bases, and 4 bases separated the two germline ends. The CDR3 coding sequence is TGTGCCAGCAGTTTGTTTAACACCGGGGAGCTGTTTTTT. This codes for CASSLFNTGELFF.

V and J are TRBV6-5 and TRBJ2-1; the match to TRBD2 covers 12 bases. The CDR3 has 15 amino acids. J was trimmed by 10 bases and V by 5 bases; bases with no gene match: 9. Germline V gene lookup returns CDR1 MNHEY and CDR2 SVGAGI. The CDR3 here is CASSKTLGLAGEQFF. For the CDR3, the DNA is TGTGCCAGCAGTAAGACCTTGGGACTAGCGGGCGAGCAGTTCTTC.

Turning to this clone: The sample holds other DNA sequences that translate to the same CDR3. This chain joins TRBV28 and TRBJ2-7; D is uncertain. V gave up 3 bases and J gave up 0 bases, with 6 bases separating them. Germline V lookup: CDR1 MDHEN, CDR2 SYDVKM. The CDR3 runs 13 residues. CDR3 loop: CASSFGSSYEQYF. The CDR3 coding sequence is TGTGCCAGCAGTTTCGGCAGCTCCTACGAGCAGTACTTC.

The chain uses TRBV11-2 and TRBJ2-7; TRBD2 matches at 10 bases. CDR1 and CDR2 (germline): SGHAT, FQNNGV. CDR3 length: 16 amino acids. Germline trimming cut 1 base from V and 4 bases from J; bases unmatched to any gene: 7. The CDR3 sequence: CASSLGSLAGVYEQYF. The CDR3 DNA reads as TGTGCCAGCAGCTTAGGTTCCCTAGCGGGAGTTTACGAGCAGTACTTC.

The chain recombines TRBV14 with TRBJ2-5, with 11 bases lining up with TRBD2. Trimming at V came to 4 bases and at J to 2 bases, leaving 12 bases not matched to a gene. This CDR3 is 18 amino acids long. Germline V gives CDR1 SGHDN, CDR2 FVKESK. CDR3: CASSLGELAGGRQETQYF. The CDR3 bases are TGTGCCAGCAGCCTGGGCGAGCTAGCGGGAGGTCGGCAAGAGACCCAGTACTTC.

V gene TRBV4-1 combines with J gene TRBJ1-5; no clear D. CDR3 length: 15 amino acids. CDR1 and CDR2 from the germline V gene are MGHRA and YSYEKL. Trimming removed 1 base from V and 4 bases from J, with 11 bases in between. The CDR3 here is CASSQGWQSNQPQHF. The CDR3 DNA follows: TGCGCCAGCAGCCAAGGGTGGCAGTCGAATCAGCCCCAGCATTTT.

The rearrangement joins TRBV2 to TRBJ1-1, with a possible D match to TRBD1 (5 bases). The CDR3 consists of 14 residues. The germline V gene encodes CDR1 SNHLY and CDR2 FYNNEI. Trimming removed 6 bases at V and 1 base at J, with 12 bases between. The CDR3 DNA follows: TGTGCCAGCAGCGGGGGTGTCCCGAACACTGAAGCTTTCTTT. Translating gives CASSGGVPNTEAFF.

The rearrangement joins TRBV6-5 to TRBJ2-7, with a weak D call TRBD2 (6 bases). V dropped 4 bases and J dropped 2 bases, with 12 bases sitting between them. This CDR3 spans 14 amino acids. Germline V gene sequence: CDR1 MNHEY, CDR2 SVGAGI. The CDR3 loop is CASSWLEGTYEQYF. The DNA for the CDR3 is TGTGCCAGCAGTTGGTTGGAGGGAACCTACGAGCAGTACTTC.